This TCR beta chain comes out of a study of technical replicates of blood from a handful of donors. The germline gives CDR1 PRHDT, CDR2 FYEKMQ (reference sequence). CDR3 length: 14 residues. The V end was cut by 4 bases, the J end by 3 bases, with 10 bases between. Sequencing used immunoSEQ multiplex PCR; TCRdb keeps in-frame clones, though not all of them. The table has around 84,000 clones, roughly 98% seen once. The chain is built from TRBV13 and TRBJ1-5; TRBD1 is a possible D gene (5 bases). The material sequenced was T cells isolated from PBMCs. This clonotype originated in a human donor in good health. The CDR3 reads CASSSGGTNQPQHF. The CDR3 nucleotides are TGTGCCAGCAGCTCCGGGGGGACCAATCAGCCCCAGCATTTT. The full variable domain, with the rest looked up from reference TRBV13 and TRBJ1-5, is AAGVIQSPRHLIKEKRETATLKCYPIPRHDTVYWYQQGPGQDPQFLISFYEKMQSDKGSIPDRFSAQQFSDYHSELNMSSLELGDSALYFCASSSGGTNQPQHFGDGTRLSIL.